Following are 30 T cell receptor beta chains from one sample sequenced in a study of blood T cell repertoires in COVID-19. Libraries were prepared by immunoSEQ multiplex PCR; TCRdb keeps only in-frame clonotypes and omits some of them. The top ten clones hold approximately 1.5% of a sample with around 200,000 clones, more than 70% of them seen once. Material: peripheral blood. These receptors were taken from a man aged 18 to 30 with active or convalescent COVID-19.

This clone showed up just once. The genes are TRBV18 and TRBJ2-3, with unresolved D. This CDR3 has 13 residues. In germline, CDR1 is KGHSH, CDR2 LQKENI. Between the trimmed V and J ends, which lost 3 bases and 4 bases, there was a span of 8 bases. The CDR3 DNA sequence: TGTGCCAGCTCACCCCCTTTCCCAGATACGCAGTATTTT. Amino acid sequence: CASSPPFPDTQYF.

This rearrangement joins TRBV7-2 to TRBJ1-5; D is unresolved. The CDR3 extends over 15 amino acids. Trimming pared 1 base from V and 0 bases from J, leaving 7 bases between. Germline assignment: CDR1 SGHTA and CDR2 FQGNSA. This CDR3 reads CASSLDSYSNQPQHF. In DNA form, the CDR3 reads TGTGCCAGCAGCTTAGACAGTTATAGCAATCAGCCCCAGCATTTT.

The CDR3 sequence: CASSSRQADTQYF. The CDR3 DNA is TGTGCCAGCAGCTCCAGACAGGCGGATACGCAGTATTTT. This chain joins TRBV11-2 and TRBJ2-3; possibly TRBD1 for D (6 bases). Trimming took off 4 bases at V and 6 bases at J, with 11 bases between the two ends. Germline V gene data show CDR1 as SGHAT and CDR2 as FQNNGV. CDR3 length: 13 amino acids.

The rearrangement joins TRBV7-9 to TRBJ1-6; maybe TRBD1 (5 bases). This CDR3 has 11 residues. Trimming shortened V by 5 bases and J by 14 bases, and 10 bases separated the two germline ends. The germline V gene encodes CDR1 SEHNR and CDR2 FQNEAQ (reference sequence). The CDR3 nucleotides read TGTGCCAGCAGCCGCCGGGACTCCCTCCACTTT. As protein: CASSRRDSLHF. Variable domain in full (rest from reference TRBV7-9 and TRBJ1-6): DTGVSQNPRHKITKRGQNVTFRCDPISEHNRLYWYRQTLGQGPEFLTYFQNEAQLEKSRLLSDRFSAERPKGSFSTLEIQRTEQGDSAMYLCASSRRDSLHFGNGTRLTVT.

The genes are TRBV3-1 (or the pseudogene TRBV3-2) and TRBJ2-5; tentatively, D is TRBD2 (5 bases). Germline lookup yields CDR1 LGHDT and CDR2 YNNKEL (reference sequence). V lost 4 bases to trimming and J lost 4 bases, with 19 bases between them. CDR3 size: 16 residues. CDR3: CASSRYRAPGGETQYF. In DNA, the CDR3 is TGTGCCAGCAGCCGATATAGAGCCCCCGGAGGAGAGACCCAGTACTTC.

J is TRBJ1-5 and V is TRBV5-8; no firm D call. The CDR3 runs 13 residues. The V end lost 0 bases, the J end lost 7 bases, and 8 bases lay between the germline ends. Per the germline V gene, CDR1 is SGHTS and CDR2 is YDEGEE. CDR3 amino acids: CASSLAGVQPQHF. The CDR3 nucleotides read TGTGCCAGCAGCTTGGCCGGTGTACAGCCCCAGCATTTT.

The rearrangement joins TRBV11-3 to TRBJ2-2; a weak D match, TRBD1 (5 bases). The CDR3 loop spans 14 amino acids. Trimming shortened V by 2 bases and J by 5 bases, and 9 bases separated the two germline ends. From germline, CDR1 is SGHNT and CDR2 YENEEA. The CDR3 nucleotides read TGTGCCAGCAGCTTAACGAAGGGGACCGGGGAGCTGTTTTTT. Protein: CASSLTKGTGELFF.

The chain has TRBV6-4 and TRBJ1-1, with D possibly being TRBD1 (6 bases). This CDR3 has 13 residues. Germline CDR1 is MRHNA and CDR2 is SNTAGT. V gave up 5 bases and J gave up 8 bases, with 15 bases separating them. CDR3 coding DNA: TGTGCCAGCAGTCAGACGGACGGGACAGAAGCTTTCTTT. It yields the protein CASSQTDGTEAFF.

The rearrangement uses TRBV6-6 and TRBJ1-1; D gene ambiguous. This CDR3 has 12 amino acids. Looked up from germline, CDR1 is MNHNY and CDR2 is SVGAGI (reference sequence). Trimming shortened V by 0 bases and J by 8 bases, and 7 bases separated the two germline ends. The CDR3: CASSYSESEAFF. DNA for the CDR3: TGTGCCAGCAGTTACTCGGAGTCCGAAGCTTTCTTT.

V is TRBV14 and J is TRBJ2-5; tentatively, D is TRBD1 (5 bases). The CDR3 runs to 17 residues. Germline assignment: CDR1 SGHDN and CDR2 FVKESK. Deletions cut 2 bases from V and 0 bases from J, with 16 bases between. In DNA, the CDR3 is TGTGCCAGCAGCCAATGGCAGGGCAGCTCGTACCAAGAGACCCAGTACTTC. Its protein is CASSQWQGSSYQETQYF. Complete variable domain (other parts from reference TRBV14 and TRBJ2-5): EAGVTQFPSHSVIEKGQTVTLRCDPISGHDNLYWYRRVMGKEIKFLLHFVKESKQDESGMPNNRFLAERTGGTYSTLKVQPAELEDSGVYFCASSQWQGSSYQETQYFGPGTRLLVL.

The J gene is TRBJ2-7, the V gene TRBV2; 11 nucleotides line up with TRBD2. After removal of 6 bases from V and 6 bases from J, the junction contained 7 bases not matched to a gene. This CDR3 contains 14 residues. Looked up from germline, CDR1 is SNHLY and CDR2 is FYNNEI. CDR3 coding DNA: TGTGCCAGCAGGGTGCTAGCGGGAGGTAGCGAGCAGTACTTC. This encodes CASRVLAGGSEQYF.

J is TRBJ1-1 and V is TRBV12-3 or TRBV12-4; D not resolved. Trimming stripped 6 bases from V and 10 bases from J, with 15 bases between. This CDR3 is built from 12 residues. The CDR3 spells CASSLDPGRAFF. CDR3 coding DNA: TGTGCCAGCAGCCTAGACCCTGGCCGAGCTTTCTTT.

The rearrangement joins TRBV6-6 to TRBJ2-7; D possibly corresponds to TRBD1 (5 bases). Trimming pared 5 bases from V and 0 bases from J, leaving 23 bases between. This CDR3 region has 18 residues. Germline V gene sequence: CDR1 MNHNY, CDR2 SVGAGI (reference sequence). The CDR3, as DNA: TGTGCCAGCAGTCCACTACCGACAGCCCAATCGAGCTCCTACGAGCAGTACTTC. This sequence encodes CASSPLPTAQSSSYEQYF.

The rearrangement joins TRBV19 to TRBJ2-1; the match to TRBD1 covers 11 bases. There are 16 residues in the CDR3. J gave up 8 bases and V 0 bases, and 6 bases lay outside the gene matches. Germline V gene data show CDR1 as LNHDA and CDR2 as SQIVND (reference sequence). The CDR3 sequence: CASSIDLPGQGDEQFF. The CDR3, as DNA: TGTGCCAGTAGTATAGACTTACCGGGACAGGGGGATGAGCAGTTCTTC. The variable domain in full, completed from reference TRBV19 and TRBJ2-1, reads DGGITQSPKYLFRKEGQNVTLSCEQNLNHDAMYWYRQDPGQGLRLIYYSQIVNDFQKGDIAEGYSVSREKKESFPLTVTSAQKNPTAFYLCASSIDLPGQGDEQFFGPGTRLTVL.

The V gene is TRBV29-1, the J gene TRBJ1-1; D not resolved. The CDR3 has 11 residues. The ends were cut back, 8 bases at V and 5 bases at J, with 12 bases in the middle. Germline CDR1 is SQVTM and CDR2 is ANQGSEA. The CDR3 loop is CSMRRNTEAFF. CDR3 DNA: TGCAGCATGAGGCGGAATACTGAAGCTTTCTTT.

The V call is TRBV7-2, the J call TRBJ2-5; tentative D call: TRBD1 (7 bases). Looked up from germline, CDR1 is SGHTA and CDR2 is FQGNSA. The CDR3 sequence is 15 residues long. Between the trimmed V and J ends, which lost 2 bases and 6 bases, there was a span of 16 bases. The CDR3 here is CASSLLRQGGKTQYF. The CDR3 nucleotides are TGTGCCAGCAGCTTATTAAGGCAGGGGGGAAAGACCCAGTACTTC.

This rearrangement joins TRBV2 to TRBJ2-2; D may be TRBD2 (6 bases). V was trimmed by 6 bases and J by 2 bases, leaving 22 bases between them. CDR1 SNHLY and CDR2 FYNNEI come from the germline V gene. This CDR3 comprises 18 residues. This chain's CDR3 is CASSSSLTSPSNTGELFF. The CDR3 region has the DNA TGTGCCAGCAGCTCTTCCCTGACTAGTCCCTCAAACACCGGGGAGCTGTTTTTT. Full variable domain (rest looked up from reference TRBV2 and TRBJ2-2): EPEVTQTPSHQVTQMGQEVILRCVPISNHLYFYWYRQILGQKVEFLVSFYNNEISEKSEIFDDQFSVERPDGSNFTLKIRSTKLEDSAMYFCASSSSLTSPSNTGELFFGEGSRLTVL.

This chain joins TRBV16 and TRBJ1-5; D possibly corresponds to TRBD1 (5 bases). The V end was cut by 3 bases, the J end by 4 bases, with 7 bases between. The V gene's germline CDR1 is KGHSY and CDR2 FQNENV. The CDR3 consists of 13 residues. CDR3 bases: TGTGCCAGCAGCCAGGGGCTGAATCAGCCCCAGCATTTT. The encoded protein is CASSQGLNQPQHF.

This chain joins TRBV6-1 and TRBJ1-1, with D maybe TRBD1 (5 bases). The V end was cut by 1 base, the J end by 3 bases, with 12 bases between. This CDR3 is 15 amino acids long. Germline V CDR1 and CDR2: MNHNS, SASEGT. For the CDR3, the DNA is TGTGCCAGCAGTGAAGTAGGGCCCAGGGACACTGAAGCTTTCTTT. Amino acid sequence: CASSEVGPRDTEAFF.

Here the CDR3 reads CASSTSGENRELFF. The CDR3 DNA follows: TGTGCCAGCAGTACTAGCGGGGAGAATCGGGAGCTGTTTTTT. V and J are TRBV6-5 and TRBJ2-2; 10 positions match TRBD2. The trim removed 5 bases at V and 9 bases at J, leaving 6 bases unmatched. The CDR3 contains 14 residues. From germline, CDR1 is MNHEY and CDR2 SVGAGI.

In DNA, the CDR3 is TGTGCCAGCAACAGGGGTAGCCAAGAGACCCAGTACTTC. Translated: CASNRGSQETQYF. The chain links TRBV6-5 to TRBJ2-5, with 7 bases fitting TRBD1. V was clipped by 7 bases and J by 1 base; unmatched bases: 3. CDR1 is MNHEY, CDR2 SVGAGI, per germline. There are 13 residues in the CDR3.

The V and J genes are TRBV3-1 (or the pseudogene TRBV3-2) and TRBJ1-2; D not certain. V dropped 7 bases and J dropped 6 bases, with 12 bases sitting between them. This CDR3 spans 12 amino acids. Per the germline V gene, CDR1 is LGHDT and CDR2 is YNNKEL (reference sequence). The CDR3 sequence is CASITWGDGYTF. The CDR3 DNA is TGTGCCAGCATCACCTGGGGAGATGGCTACACCTTC.

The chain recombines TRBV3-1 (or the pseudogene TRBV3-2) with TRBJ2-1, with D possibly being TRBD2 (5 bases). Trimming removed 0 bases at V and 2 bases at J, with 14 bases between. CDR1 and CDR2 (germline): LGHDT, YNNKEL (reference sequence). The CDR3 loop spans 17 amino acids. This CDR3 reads CASSQELASGTYNEQFF. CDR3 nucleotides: TGTGCCAGCAGCCAAGAATTGGCGAGCGGTACCTACAATGAGCAGTTCTTC.

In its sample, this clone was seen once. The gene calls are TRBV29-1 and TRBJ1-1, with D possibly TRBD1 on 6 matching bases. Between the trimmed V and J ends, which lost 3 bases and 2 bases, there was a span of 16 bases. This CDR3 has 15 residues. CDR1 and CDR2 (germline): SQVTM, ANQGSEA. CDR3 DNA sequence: TGCAGCGTTGATTGGGGGGGCGTATCCAACACTGAAGCTTTCTTT. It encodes CSVDWGGVSNTEAFF.

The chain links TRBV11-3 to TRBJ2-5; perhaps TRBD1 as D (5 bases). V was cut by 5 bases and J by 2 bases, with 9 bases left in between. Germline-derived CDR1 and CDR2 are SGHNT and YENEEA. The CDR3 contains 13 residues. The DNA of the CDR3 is TGTGCCAGCAGCCTGTACAGGCAAGAGACCCAGTACTTC. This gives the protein CASSLYRQETQYF.

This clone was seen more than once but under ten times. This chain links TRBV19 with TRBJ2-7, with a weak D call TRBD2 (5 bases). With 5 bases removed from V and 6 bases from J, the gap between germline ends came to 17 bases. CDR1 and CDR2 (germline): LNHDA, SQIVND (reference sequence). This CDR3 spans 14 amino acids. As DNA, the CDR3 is TGTGCCAGTAGTGTTGAGGGAACCCGCCCCGAGCAGTACTTC. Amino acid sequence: CASSVEGTRPEQYF.

As DNA, the CDR3 is TGTGCCAGCAAACCAACAGGGGGCACTTCACCCCTCCACTTT. It translates to CASKPTGGTSPLHF. The chain links TRBV2 to TRBJ1-6, with 9 nucleotides matching TRBD1. Trimming took 7 bases from V and 9 from J; bases not matched to a gene: 7. The germline CDR1 and CDR2 sequences are SNHLY and FYNNEI. This CDR3 comprises 14 residues.

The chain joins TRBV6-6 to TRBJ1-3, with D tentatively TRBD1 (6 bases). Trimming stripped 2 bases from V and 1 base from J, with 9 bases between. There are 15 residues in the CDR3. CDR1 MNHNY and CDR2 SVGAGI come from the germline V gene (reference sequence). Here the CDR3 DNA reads TGTGCCAGCAGTTACCTAGGGGGTTCTGGAAACACCATATATTTT. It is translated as CASSYLGGSGNTIYF.

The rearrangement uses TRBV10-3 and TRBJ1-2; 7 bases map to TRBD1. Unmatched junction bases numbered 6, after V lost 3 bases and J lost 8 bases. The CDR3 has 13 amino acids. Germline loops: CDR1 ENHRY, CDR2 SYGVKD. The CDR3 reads CAISDEGAEGYTF. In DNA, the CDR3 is TGTGCCATCAGTGATGAGGGGGCGGAAGGCTACACCTTC.

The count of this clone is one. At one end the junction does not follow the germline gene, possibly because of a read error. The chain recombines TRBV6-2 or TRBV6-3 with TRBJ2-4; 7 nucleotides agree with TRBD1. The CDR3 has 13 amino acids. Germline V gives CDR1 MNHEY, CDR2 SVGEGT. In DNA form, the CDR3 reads TGTGCCAGCAGTTACTCAATCTTGGGACAGCCGATATGG. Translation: CASSYSILGQPIW.